This TCR beta chain is from a study of control samples from healthy donors and cancer patients. Germline V lookup: CDR1 MGHRA, CDR2 YSYEKL. V was pared by 2 bases and J by 3 bases, with 1 base between. There are 12 residues in the CDR3. Assay: immunoSEQ multiplex PCR; the TCRdb copy retains only in-frame clones and omits some. This repertoire shows about 160,000 clones, 90% to 95% found once; its top ten account for approximately 15%. This clonotype was sampled from a man aged 60-69 years with colorectal cancer. The sequencing input was PBMCs. The V call is TRBV4-1, the J call TRBJ1-4; D uncertain. In DNA form, the CDR3 reads TGCGCCAGCAGCCAACCTAATGAAAAACTGTTTTTT. Translated: CASSQPNEKLFF.